One sample yielded the 22 T cell receptor beta chains listed below, sequenced in a study of T cell repertoires in cytomegalovirus infection. A single record per CDR3 protein comes from TCRdb applying MiXCR to the reads. The sample consists of 560,000 or so distinct CDR3 sequences, 16% of them appearing once. Sequencing was carried out using CD8+ T cells from PBMCs. The receptors here all came from a human donor in good health (CMV status not recorded). Some clones in this sample may be carry-over from other donors' samples.

A word on this clonotype: One base away lies a much larger clone, so this may be a sequencing read error. The V gene is TRBV10-3, the J gene TRBJ2-7, with 12 bases that match TRBD1. The germline CDR1 and CDR2 sequences are ENHRY and SYGVKD. The CDR3 extends over 16 amino acids. CDR3: CAVSEPGTGGGNEQYF. CDR3 nucleotide sequence: TGTGCCGTCAGTGAGCCTGGGACAGGGGGCGGGAACGAGCAGTACTTC.

The table lists this clonotype with a few counts. The J gene is TRBJ2-5, the V gene TRBV2; 8 positions agree with TRBD2. The CDR3 spans 12 residues. V lost 8 bases, J lost 3 bases, and 2 bases stayed unmatched. Germline V lookup: CDR1 SNHLY, CDR2 FYNNEI. The CDR3 protein is CASAGREETQYF. The CDR3 DNA follows: TGTGCCAGCGCCGGGAGGGAAGAGACCCAGTACTTC.

The chain combines TRBV5-1 with TRBJ2-1; D not resolved. Trimming left V 1 base short and J 6 bases short, with 20 bases between. Germline CDR1 reads SGHRS; CDR2 reads YFSETQ. CDR3 length equals 17 residues. Written as DNA, the CDR3 is TGCGCCAGCAGCTTGCCGCTACTTGTCACTATCCCCAATGAGCAGTTCTTC. Encoded protein: CASSLPLLVTIPNEQFF.

There are many counts of this clonotype. The CDR3 loop reads CASQPGQEETQYF. The CDR3 nucleotides read TGTGCCAGCCAACCGGGACAAGAAGAGACCCAGTACTTC. The chain combines TRBV7-9 with TRBJ2-5; TRBD1 might be the D (6 bases). Germline V gives CDR1 SEHNR, CDR2 FQNEAQ (reference sequence). Trimming took 8 bases from V and 3 from J, leaving 13 bases between them. CDR3 length: 13 residues.

Ten or more counts support this clonotype. The chain links TRBV7-8 to TRBJ2-5; TRBD2 agrees at 12 bases. Germline V lookup: CDR1 SGHVS, CDR2 FQNEAQ. This CDR3 contains 17 residues. The V segment lost 5 bases and the J segment 5 bases; nucleotides outside the gene matches: 12. CDR3 protein: CASSLSSGGGREETQYF. The DNA of the CDR3 is TGTGCCAGCAGCCTTTCTAGCGGGGGGGGCCGGGAGGAGACCCAGTACTTC.

This clonotype was recorded many times. This chain uses TRBV11-2 with TRBJ2-1; either TRBD1 or TRBD2 may fit D (5 bases each). The germline V and J ends were trimmed by 6 bases and 4 bases, with 13 bases remaining between them. The germline gives CDR1 SGHAT, CDR2 FQNNGV. The CDR3 sequence is 14 residues long. The CDR3 here is CASRLGGTYNEQFF. The CDR3 nucleotides are TGTGCCAGCAGACTGGGTGGGACGTACAATGAGCAGTTCTTC.

This clonotype was picked up many times. This rearrangement joins TRBV7-9 to TRBJ1-2, with D possibly matching TRBD1 (6 bases). CDR3 length equals 13 residues. Germline V gene data show CDR1 as SEHNR and CDR2 as FQNEAQ (reference sequence). The ends were cut back, 3 bases at V and 7 bases at J, with 12 bases in the middle. CDR3 DNA sequence: TGTGCCAGCAGCTTCCGGGGGGCCGGTGGCTACACCTTC. This codes for CASSFRGAGGYTF.

The chain combines TRBV18 with TRBJ1-1, with D perhaps TRBD1 (5 bases). Trimming removed 1 base at V and 6 bases at J, with 9 bases between. The germline gives CDR1 KGHSH, CDR2 LQKENI. The CDR3 consists of 13 residues. CDR3: CASSPQRGPEAFF. CDR3 coding DNA: TGTGCCAGCTCACCACAAAGGGGCCCTGAAGCTTTCTTT.

This clonotype was observed a handful of times. CDR3 sequence (DNA): TGCGCCAGCAGCCAAGGGGAAGGTAGCAATCAGCCCCAGCATTTT. Protein product: CASSQGEGSNQPQHF. The V gene is TRBV4-1, the J gene TRBJ1-5, with D uncertain. The CDR3 is 15 residues long. The V end was cut by 1 base, the J end by 0 bases, with 7 bases between. Germline-derived CDR1 and CDR2 are MGHRA and YSYEKL.

The chain recombines TRBV6-6 with TRBJ2-7, with 9 bases matching TRBD1. The V and J ends lost 7 bases and 6 bases, in that order; junction bases with no gene match: 13. Germline V CDR1 and CDR2: MNHNY, SVGAGI (reference sequence). CDR3 length equals 15 residues. CDR3 loop: CASTNWGQGIFEQYF. As DNA, the CDR3 is TGTGCCAGCACAAATTGGGGACAGGGTATTTTCGAGCAGTACTTC.

The chain uses TRBV6-5 and TRBJ1-2, with D perhaps matching TRBD1 (5 bases). CDR3 length: 15 residues. CDR1 is MNHEY and CDR2 is SVGAGI in the germline V gene. The ends were cut back, 2 bases at V and 0 bases at J, with 10 bases in the middle. This chain's CDR3 is CASSYGTDANYGYTF. Here the CDR3 DNA reads TGTGCCAGCAGTTACGGGACGGATGCTAACTATGGCTACACCTTC.

This clonotype was seen ten or more times. The chain joins TRBV27 to TRBJ2-1; D gene unclear. V was cut by 5 bases and J by 4 bases, with 12 bases left in between. The germline V gene encodes CDR1 MNHEY and CDR2 SMNVEV (reference sequence). The CDR3 is made up of 14 amino acids. In DNA, the CDR3 is TGTGCCAGCAGTCTCGCGACGGGTTACAATGAGCAGTTCTTC. The encoded protein is CASSLATGYNEQFF.

Of note for this clonotype: The junction departs from the called germline gene at one end, perhaps through a read error. The chain couples TRBV29-1 to TRBJ2-1, with a possible D match to TRBD2 (6 bases). Per the germline V gene, CDR1 is SQVTM and CDR2 is ANQGSEA. This CDR3 has 14 residues. The CDR3: CSVIGSYDYNEPFF. The CDR3 DNA is TGCAGCGTAATCGGGAGTTACGACTACAATGAGCCGTTCTTC.

This clonotype was recorded many times. The chain employs TRBV11-2 and TRBJ2-7; 8 bases fit TRBD1. CDR1 and CDR2 (germline): SGHAT, FQNNGV. V shed 5 bases and J 3 bases; nucleotides not matched to a gene: 9. The CDR3 is 15 amino acids. CDR3 amino acids: CASSIFRTGIYEQYF. For the CDR3, the DNA is TGTGCCAGCAGCATCTTCCGGACAGGGATCTACGAGCAGTACTTC.

The chain carries TRBV20-1 and TRBJ2-1, with D hard to call. Trimming shortened V by 0 bases and J by 5 bases, and 8 bases separated the two germline ends. The CDR3 is 13 amino acids. CDR1 and CDR2 from the germline V gene are DFQATT and SNEGSKA (reference sequence). DNA of the CDR3: TGCAGTGCTAGAGACAGGTTCAACAATGAGCAGTTCTTC. As protein: CSARDRFNNEQFF.

In this sample, this clonotype turned up many times. V gene TRBV7-2 combines with J gene TRBJ1-3; D is ambiguous. Germline CDR1 is SGHTA and CDR2 is FQGNSA. Trimming pared 5 bases from V and 4 bases from J, leaving 9 bases between. CDR3 length equals 13 residues. The CDR3 DNA is TGTGCCAGCAGCCCTAGGTCCGGAAACACCATATATTTT. Its translation is CASSPRSGNTIYF.

This clonotype has at least ten counts. In DNA form, the CDR3 reads TGTGCCAGCAGTACGCGTCAGACCCAGTACTTC. It encodes CASSTRQTQYF. V and J are TRBV12-3 or TRBV12-4 and TRBJ2-5, with unresolved D. V lost 5 bases to trimming and J lost 6 bases, with 7 bases between them. This CDR3 is built from 11 residues.

V gene TRBV20-1 combines with J gene TRBJ2-1; a possible D gene is TRBD2 (6 bases). The ends were cut back, 2 bases at V and 6 bases at J, with 20 bases in the middle. This CDR3 region has 16 residues. Germline assignment: CDR1 DFQATT and CDR2 SNEGSKA (reference sequence). The DNA for the CDR3 is TGCAGTGCTAGACCATCAGCGGGCCTCACCCTCAATGAGCAGTTCTTC. Its protein is CSARPSAGLTLNEQFF.

This clonotype showed up many times. This sequence joins TRBV7-9 and TRBJ2-7; D might be TRBD2 (6 bases). Germline lookup yields CDR1 SEHNR and CDR2 FQNEAQ (reference sequence). Between the trimmed V and J ends, which lost 3 bases and 0 bases, there was a span of 12 bases. The CDR3 runs 15 residues. This CDR3 reads CASSFRDLGSYEQYF. The CDR3 nucleotides read TGTGCCAGCAGCTTCCGGGACTTAGGCTCCTACGAGCAGTACTTC. Based on the CDR3 plus reference TRBV7-9 and TRBJ2-7, the full variable domain is DTGVSQNPRHKITKRGQNVTFRCDPISEHNRLYWYRQTLGQGPEFLTYFQNEAQLEKSRLLSDRFSAERPKGSFSTLEIQRTEQGDSAMYLCASSFRDLGSYEQYFGPGTRLTVT.

This clonotype was found many times. This rearrangement joins TRBV27 to TRBJ2-2; D is unclear. V shed 2 bases and J shed 0 bases, with 7 bases lying between them. The CDR3 loop spans 15 amino acids. Germline CDR1 reads MNHEY; CDR2 reads SMNVEV (reference sequence). The CDR3 DNA reads TGTGCCAGCAGTTTAGGTTGGTCGAACACCGGGGAGCTGTTTTTT. Translation gives CASSLGWSNTGELFF.

This clonotype occurred many times. The chain is built from TRBV6-5 and TRBJ2-7; TRBD1 is a possible D gene (6 bases). The CDR3 loop spans 15 amino acids. CDR1 and CDR2 (germline): MNHEY, SVGAGI. The V gene lost 4 bases and the J gene lost 0 bases, with 13 bases spanning the gap. DNA for the CDR3: TGTGCCAGCAGTTTCGGGCAGGGGAACTCCTACGAGCAGTACTTC. Encoded protein: CASSFGQGNSYEQYF.

This clonotype occurred many times. The chain links TRBV6-6 to TRBJ1-2, with D possibly TRBD1 on 5 matching bases. Trimming removed 4 bases from V and 4 bases from J, with 13 bases in between. In germline, CDR1 is MNHNY, CDR2 SVGAGI (reference sequence). The CDR3 has 14 residues. CDR3 amino acids: CASSLRTSAYGYTF. Written as DNA, the CDR3 is TGTGCCAGCAGTTTACGGACATCCGCCTATGGCTACACCTTC.